This is a list of T cell receptor beta chains from one sample in a study of spatial heterogeneity in lung cancer. A single record per CDR3 protein comes from TCRdb applying MiXCR to the 5' RACE reads. Found here are 7,500 to 10,000 distinct CDR3 sequences, around 8.4% of them singletons; the top ten hold over 20%. The source material was lung tumor tissue, sampled at surgery. All receptors derive from a male donor with early-stage non-small cell lung cancer. Each CDR3 is given with its conserved first and last residue. The D gene is left open where the match is weak. Part of the rows lack a size; the others show once, few, many or a class for expanded clones.

>TRBV10-2|many|TRBD1|TRBJ2-5
TGCGCCAGCAGACAGGGGGCACGGCAAGAGACCCAGTACTTC
CASRQGARQETQYF
>TRBV6-6|many|-|TRBJ1-1
TGTGCCAGCAGTTACTCGGCAGGGGTGAACACTGAAGCTTTCTTT
CASSYSAGVNTEAFF
>TRBV11-2|many|-|TRBJ2-7
TGTGCCAGCAGCCCTAGACTGCGGGAGCAGTACTTC
CASSPRLREQYF
>TRBV27|many|-|TRBJ1-2
TGTGCCAGCAAAGGACAGTTCTATGGCTACACCTTC
CASKGQFYGYTF
>TRBV29-1|few|TRBD2|TRBJ2-7
TGCAGCGTCGTCGCTAGCGGAGGGGCCTACGAGCAGTACTTC
CSVVASGGAYEQYF
>TRBV6-1|medium-sized|TRBD1|TRBJ1-4
TGTGCCAGCATCAGGGACAGGGGAGAAAAACTGTTTTTT
CASIRDRGEKLFF
>TRBV30|medium-sized|-|TRBJ2-1
TGTGCCTGGAGTACGGGAGTGGACAATGAGCAGTTCTTC
CAWSTGVDNEQFF
>TRBV20-1|medium-sized|TRBD1|TRBJ1-5
TGCAGTGCTAGCAGGGGACAGAGCAATCAGCCCCAGCATTTT
CSASRGQSNQPQHF
>TRBV19|many|-|TRBJ1-4
TGTGCCAGTAGTATAACCTCAACTAATGAAAAACTGTTTTTT
CASSITSTNEKLFF
>TRBV27|many|-|TRBJ2-7
TGTGCCAGCAGTTTAATTGGGGGTACCTACGAGCAGTACTTC
CASSLIGGTYEQYF
>TRBV29-1|many|-|TRBJ1-1
TGCAGCGTTGATATCGCGGGAGGCACTGAAGCTTTCTTT
CSVDIAGGTEAFF
>TRBV5-1|many|-|TRBJ2-7
TGCGCCAGCAGCCTCTCCTCATCCTACGAGCAGTACTTC
CASSLSSSYEQYF
>TRBV9|few|-|TRBJ2-1
TGTGCCAGCAGCGTAGCTGTGCGACTAGGGGCGATTCGTCAGTTCTTC
CASSVAVRLGAIRQFF
>TRBV29-1|few|-|TRBJ1-1
TGCAGCGTTGAAGACACCCGCACTGAAGCTTTCTTT
CSVEDTRTEAFF
>TRBV20-1|-|TRBD1|TRBJ2-7
TGCAGTGCCCCGGGACAGGGAGTCTACGAGCAGTACTTC
CSAPGQGVYEQYF
>TRBV29-1|-|TRBD1|TRBJ1-3
TGCAGCGCTCGGACAGGGAGTGGAAACACCATATATTTT
CSARTGSGNTIYF
>TRBV5-6|many|-|TRBJ1-1
TGTGCCAGCAGCTTGGGTGGGACTCCACTATACACTGAAGCTTTCTTT
CASSLGGTPLYTEAFF
>TRBV5-8|many|-|TRBJ1-2
TGTGCCAGCAGCTTGTCCAACTTCTATGGCTACACCTTC
CASSLSNFYGYTF
>TRBV25-1|-|-|TRBJ2-1
TGTGCCAGCACCGCCAGGGAGAGCTCCTACAATGAGCAGTTCTTC
CASTARESSYNEQFF
>TRBV7-8|many|-|TRBJ1-1
TGTGCCAGCTCCGGACAGTTGAACACTGAAGCTTTCTTT
CASSGQLNTEAFF
>TRBV20-1|many|TRBD2|TRBJ2-7
TGCAGTGCTAGGAGGACTAGCGGGGACCTGAAACAACCCTACGAGCAGTACTTC
CSARRTSGDLKQPYEQYF
>TRBV20-1|medium-sized|TRBD1|TRBJ1-4
TGCAGTGCTAGAGATCACGGACAGGGAAGGTTGTTTGAAAAACTGTTTTTT
CSARDHGQGRLFEKLFF
>TRBV11-3|many|-|TRBJ2-1
TGTGCCAGCAGCTTAGATCGGTTTAATGAGCAGTTCTTC
CASSLDRFNEQFF
>TRBV5-1|-|-|TRBJ2-1
TGCGCCAGCAGCTTGTTGTCCGGCTCCCACAATGAGCAGTTCTTC
CASSLLSGSHNEQFF
>TRBV6-6|few|TRBD1|TRBJ2-5
TGTGCCAGCAGTTATCGGACAGGGGCAGAGACCCAGTACTTC
CASSYRTGAETQYF
>TRBV28|medium-sized|TRBD2|TRBJ2-2
TGTGCCAGCAGTTCCTCTGCGGGAGGGACCGGGGAGCTGTTTTTT
CASSSSAGGTGELFF
>TRBV29-1|few|-|TRBJ2-6
TGCAGCGTACAACTGCTCTCTGGGGCCAACGTCCTGACTTTC
CSVQLLSGANVLTF
>TRBV7-9|medium-sized|-|TRBJ1-5
TGTGCCAGCAGCTCCGGGCCACAGCCCCAGCATTTT
CASSSGPQPQHF
>TRBV4-1|large|TRBD1|TRBJ2-7
TGCGCCAGCAGCCAAACTTGGACGGGACAGCGCGAGCAGTACTTC
CASSQTWTGQREQYF
>TRBV11-3|many|-|TRBJ2-3
TGTGCCAGCAGTTTGGGCGGGATTGCAGATACGCAGTATTTT
CASSLGGIADTQYF
>TRBV4-2|few|-|TRBJ2-2
TGTGCCAGCAGCCAAGAACTAAGAGGAGTCGCCGGGGAGCTGTTTTTT
CASSQELRGVAGELFF
>TRBV4-2|many|TRBD1|TRBJ1-1
TGTGCCAGCAGCCCTCAGGGGGCGGGGACTGAAGCTTTCTTT
CASSPQGAGTEAFF
>TRBV7-8|many|-|TRBJ2-7
TGTGCCAGCAGCTTGGGATTCTCCTACGAGCAGTACTTC
CASSLGFSYEQYF
>TRBV29-1|-|-|TRBJ1-5
TGCAGCGTCAATATGGGAAGTGGCAATCAGCCCCAGCATTTT
CSVNMGSGNQPQHF
>TRBV30|many|-|TRBJ2-3
TGTGCCTGGAGCCGAGGGCTCGATAGCACAGATACGCAGTATTTT
CAWSRGLDSTDTQYF